The present T cell receptor beta chain was sequenced within a study of blood T cell repertoires in COVID-19. Study information: Both acute and convalescent COVID-19 samples were obtained from the United States, Italy and Spain. T cells, B-cell-depleted T cells, or PBMCs provided the cDNA or gDNA that served as material.

Trimming removed 3 bases at V and 0 bases at J, with 12 bases between. The CDR3 length is 15 residues. From germline, CDR1 is SGHRS and CDR2 YFSETQ. In the original analysis: Using reference gene primer amplification, nucleated cell counts were estimated. The assay was immunoSEQ multiplex PCR, and TCRdb's table has in-frame clones only and misses some. D and trimming were read from the DNA, whereas the V and J calls and clone size are those reported in that table. The sample has around 99,000 clones, 75% to 90% seen once. The source of this sequence is a woman aged 45-65 years with acute or convalescent COVID-19. Sequencing was performed on peripheral blood. This chain links TRBV5-1 with TRBJ1-1; D is ambiguous. As DNA, the CDR3 is TGCGCCAGCAGCTCCTGGACGGGGATGAACACTGAAGCTTTCTTT. Translating it yields CASSSWTGMNTEAFF.